The next 27 T cell receptor beta chains were all read from a single sample in a study of CD8+CD57+ T cells in acquired aplastic anemia. Profiling that covered TCR beta VDJ and CDR3 relied on genomic DNA as its template. TCRdb re-called the reads through MiXCR, storing one row per CDR3 protein. The data contain about 200,000 distinct CDR3 sequences, more than 55% of them singletons. Flow cytometry had shown expanded CD8+CD57+ cells in the patients chosen for sequencing. Specimen: sorted CD4+, CD8+, or CD8+CD57+ T cells (not recorded which) from PBMCs. The receptors come from a human donor with aplastic anemia.

This clonotype was counted between two and nine times. The chain recombines TRBV19 with TRBJ2-7, with 7 bases that match TRBD1. V trimming: 7 bases; J trimming: 0 bases; junction bases outside the gene matches: 3. CDR3 length equals 13 residues. Germline V gives CDR1 LNHDA, CDR2 SQIVND (reference sequence). CDR3 coding DNA: TGTGCCAGTACCAAGGGGGCCTCCTACGAGCAGTACTTC. Translation gives CASTKGASYEQYF.

V and J are TRBV7-9 and TRBJ1-3; D is possibly TRBD1 (6 bases). Germline CDR1 and CDR2: SEHNR and FQNEAQ (reference sequence). The CDR3 sequence is 19 residues long. V shed 1 base and J shed 2 bases, with 21 bases lying between them. The CDR3 loop reads CASSLVLSPNRVPGNTIYF. In nucleotides, the CDR3 is TGTGCCAGCAGCTTAGTCCTTTCCCCCAACAGGGTCCCTGGAAACACCATATATTTT.

The chain is built from TRBV24-1 and TRBJ2-2; D uncertain. Germline CDR1 is KGHDR and CDR2 is SFDVKD. The V end was cut by 5 bases, the J end by 1 base, with 4 bases between. The CDR3 sequence is 13 residues long. The CDR3 coding sequence is TGTGCCACCAGTGCAATGAACACCGGGGAGCTGTTTTTT. It yields the protein CATSAMNTGELFF.

This clonotype was detected a few times. V and J are TRBV14 and TRBJ1-1, with TRBD1 matching over 8 bases. Unmatched junction bases numbered 7, after V lost 6 bases and J lost 4 bases. Germline CDR1 reads SGHDN; CDR2 reads FVKESK. The CDR3 spans 14 residues. This chain's CDR3 is CASSLVTGGTEAFF. The CDR3 coding sequence is TGTGCCAGCAGTTTAGTCACAGGGGGCACTGAAGCTTTCTTT.

On this clonotype: One end of the junction is discordant with germline, which a read error may explain. J is TRBJ2-7 and V is TRBV7-2; perhaps TRBD1 as D (6 bases). The germline V gene encodes CDR1 SGHTA and CDR2 FQGNSA. CDR3 length equals 17 residues. CDR3 region: CASSLAGGQLPGYGQYF. Here the CDR3 DNA reads TGTGCCAGCAGCTTAGCGGGTGGACAGCTCCCGGGCTACGGGCAGTACTTC.

In its sample, this clonotype was seen many times. The chain uses TRBV28 and TRBJ2-7; D might be TRBD1 (6 bases). CDR1 is MDHEN, CDR2 SYDVKM, per germline. This CDR3 spans 12 amino acids. CDR3 nucleotide sequence: TGTGCGGCAAGAACAGGGAACAACGAGCAGTACTTC. Its protein product is CAARTGNNEQYF.

This clonotype appeared once. This chain uses TRBV7-2 with TRBJ2-2; perhaps TRBD2 as D (6 bases). Trimming shortened V by 2 bases and J by 0 bases, and 10 bases separated the two germline ends. Germline loops: CDR1 SGHTA, CDR2 FQGNSA. The CDR3 spans 16 residues. Here the CDR3 DNA reads TGTGCCAGCAGCTTACAGGCGGGGACGAACACCGGGGAGCTGTTTTTT. Amino acids: CASSLQAGTNTGELFF.

This rearrangement joins TRBV7-3 to TRBJ1-2; unclear D gene. V lost 5 bases to trimming and J lost 2 bases, with 9 bases between them. The CDR3 consists of 13 residues. Germline V gene lookup returns CDR1 SGHTA and CDR2 FQGTGA. The CDR3: CASSRDPNYGYTF. CDR3 in DNA: TGTGCCAGCAGCCGCGACCCGAACTATGGCTACACCTTC.

Details on this clonotype: Because the CDR3 is missing its conserved closing phenylalanine or tryptophan, this is likely a read error. V gene TRBV13 combines with J gene TRBJ2-3, with TRBD1 matching 7 bases. Per germline, CDR1 PRHDT and CDR2 FYEKMQ (reference sequence). V was pared by 6 bases and J by 8 bases, with 11 bases of the junction left unmatched. CDR3 length: 14 residues. The CDR3 loop is CASSPINRGGTQYS. The CDR3 DNA follows: TGTGCCAGCAGTCCAATAAACAGGGGTGGTACGCAGTATTCT.

This sequence joins TRBV29-1 and TRBJ2-3, with 7 bases aligning to TRBD1. This CDR3 has 14 amino acids. The ends lost 6 bases at V and 4 bases at J; junction bases unmatched: 10. Per the germline V gene, CDR1 is SQVTM and CDR2 is ANQGSEA. CDR3 in amino acids: CSVLTGTVADTQYF. DNA of the CDR3: TGCAGCGTGCTGACCGGGACAGTCGCAGATACGCAGTATTTT.

This clonotype was detected only a few times. V gene TRBV5-6 combines with J gene TRBJ1-2; D is uncertain. CDR1 SGHDT and CDR2 YYEEEE come from the germline V gene. The V gene lost 0 bases and the J gene lost 6 bases, with 9 bases spanning the gap. The CDR3 length is 13 residues. DNA for the CDR3: TGTGCCAGCAGCTTGGGAACAGAGCATGGCTACACCTTC. Translating it yields CASSLGTEHGYTF.

This clonotype has a count of ten or more. The CDR3 reads CASSRQLGLNYGYTF. The DNA for the CDR3 is TGCGCCAGCAGTCGACAGCTAGGATTGAACTATGGCTACACCTTC. V gene TRBV5-1 combines with J gene TRBJ1-2; D possibly corresponds to TRBD1 (5 bases). Trimming took off 5 bases at V and 2 bases at J, with 16 bases between the two ends. Germline lookup yields CDR1 SGHRS and CDR2 YFSETQ. The CDR3 has 15 amino acids.

The sample holds many counts of this clonotype. The rearrangement joins TRBV6-5 to TRBJ1-5; D gene ambiguous. CDR1 MNHEY and CDR2 SVGAGI come from the germline V gene. Trimming removed 2 bases from V and 3 bases from J, with 5 bases in between. This CDR3 region has 13 residues. The CDR3 region is CASSYGFNQPQHF. Written as DNA, the CDR3 is TGTGCCAGCAGTTACGGTTTCAATCAGCCCCAGCATTTT.

V and J are TRBV20-1 and TRBJ2-1; TRBD2 matches at 8 bases. This CDR3 has 12 amino acids. V shed 4 bases, J shed 10 bases, and the junction held 6 bases outside the gene matches. Germline V gene sequence: CDR1 DFQATT, CDR2 SNEGSKA (reference sequence). CDR3 amino acids: CSAKLAAHEQFF. For the CDR3, the DNA is TGCAGTGCTAAACTAGCGGCCCACGAGCAGTTCTTC.

This clonotype was observed a few times. The rearrangement joins TRBV15 to TRBJ1-6; TRBD1 agrees at 8 bases. Trimming cost V 3 bases and J 9 bases; bases outside gene matches: 4. Germline assignment: CDR1 LNHNV and CDR2 YYDKDF (reference sequence). This CDR3 contains 14 residues. CDR3 in amino acids: CATSRGQEGSPLHF. CDR3 nucleotides: TGTGCCACCAGCAGGGGACAGGAAGGTTCACCCCTCCACTTT.

The gene calls are TRBV7-9 and TRBJ1-6; tentatively, D is TRBD1 (5 bases). V was pared by 4 bases and J by 8 bases, with 18 bases between. The germline V gene has CDR1 SEHNR and CDR2 FQNEAQ (reference sequence). The CDR3 has 16 amino acids. The CDR3 spells CASSSPQMGPHSPLHF. The CDR3 coding sequence is TGTGCCAGCAGCTCCCCTCAAATGGGACCCCATTCACCCCTCCACTTT. Supplemented by reference TRBV7-9 and TRBJ1-6, the full variable domain reads DTGVSQNPRHKITKRGQNVTFRCDPISEHNRLYWYRQTLGQGPEFLTYFQNEAQLEKSRLLSDRFSAERPKGSFSTLEIQRTEQGDSAMYLCASSSPQMGPHSPLHFGNGTRLTVT.

This chain uses TRBV6-5 with TRBJ2-3; 10 bases map to TRBD2. The J segment lost 2 bases and the V segment lost 4 bases, leaving 3 bases of the junction unmatched. Per germline, CDR1 MNHEY and CDR2 SVGAGI. The CDR3 consists of 15 residues. CDR3 region: CASSLAGGNTDTQYF. DNA of the CDR3: TGTGCCAGCAGTTTAGCGGGGGGAAACACAGATACGCAGTATTTT.

V usage is TRBV19 and J usage is TRBJ2-7; D is unresolved. This CDR3 region has 15 residues. V was trimmed by 3 bases and J by 2 bases, leaving 14 bases between them. CDR1 is LNHDA, CDR2 SQIVND, per germline (reference sequence). The CDR3 protein is CASSMSTASTYEQYF. DNA of the CDR3: TGTGCCAGTAGTATGTCAACGGCCTCTACCTACGAGCAGTACTTC.

The J gene is TRBJ2-3, the V gene TRBV5-6; TRBD1 matches 10 bases. The junction had 12 bases not matched to a gene; V was cut back by 4 bases and J by 1 base. Germline CDR1 SGHDT, CDR2 YYEEEE. The CDR3 runs to 18 residues. DNA for the CDR3: TGTGCCAGCAGCCAATTTGGGACAGGGGTTTTTGGCACAGATACGCAGTATTTT. Translated: CASSQFGTGVFGTDTQYF.

The chain couples TRBV6-5 to TRBJ1-4; TRBD1 matches at 7 bases. Looked up from germline, CDR1 is MNHEY and CDR2 is SVGAGI. This CDR3 region has 16 residues. The trim removed 2 bases at V and 4 bases at J, leaving 7 bases unmatched. The CDR3 region is CASSYGHPGGNEKLFF. The DNA for the CDR3 is TGTGCCAGCAGTTACGGACACCCAGGGGGTAATGAAAAACTGTTTTTT.

This clonotype was counted at least ten times. J is TRBJ2-7 and V is TRBV10-3; D may be TRBD1 (7 bases). Between the trimmed V and J ends, which lost 7 bases and 6 bases, there was a span of 13 bases. The CDR3 is 12 amino acids. Germline values: CDR1 ENHRY, CDR2 SYGVKD. The CDR3 is CAIIRQGGEQYF. CDR3 DNA: TGTGCCATCATTAGACAGGGAGGCGAGCAGTACTTC.

The V call is TRBV7-8, the J call TRBJ1-3; D is ambiguous. Germline lookup yields CDR1 SGHVS and CDR2 FQNEAQ. The CDR3 has 14 residues. Trimming removed 6 bases from V and 0 bases from J, with 9 bases in between. This CDR3 is CASRQLGSGNTIYF. The DNA of the CDR3 is TGTGCCAGCAGACAGTTGGGCTCTGGAAACACCATATATTTT. The full variable domain, its missing parts supplied by reference TRBV7-8 and TRBJ1-3, is GAGVSQSPRYKVAKRGQDVALRCDPISGHVSLFWYQQALGQGPEFLTYFQNEAQLDKSGLPSDRFFAERPEGSVSTLKIQRTQQEDSAVYLCASRQLGSGNTIYFGEGSWLTVV.

This clonotype came up once. The chain employs TRBV7-9 and TRBJ2-2, with a weak D call TRBD1 (5 bases). The CDR3 is made up of 13 amino acids. The germline CDR1 and CDR2 sequences are SEHNR and FQNEAQ (reference sequence). The V and J ends lost 4 bases and 4 bases respectively, with 7 bases between them. The DNA for the CDR3 is TGTGCCAGCAGCTGGGGCAGCACCGGGGAGCTGTTTTTT. As protein: CASSWGSTGELFF.

The CDR3 reads CASLGSEQFF. The CDR3 DNA sequence: TGTGCCAGTCTTGGTAGTGAGCAGTTCTTC. V usage is TRBV12-3 or TRBV12-4 and J usage is TRBJ2-1; no definite D call. The CDR3 consists of 10 residues. Trimming removed 9 bases at V and 9 bases at J, with 9 bases between.

The rearrangement joins TRBV19 to TRBJ1-4; D remains unclear. V lost 8 bases and J lost 10, with 8 bases in between. The CDR3 covers 10 residues. Germline V CDR1 and CDR2: LNHDA, SQIVND (reference sequence). The CDR3 spells CASGAGKLFF. As DNA, the CDR3 is TGTGCCAGTGGCGCGGGAAAACTGTTTTTT.

The chain joins TRBV2 to TRBJ1-3, with D unresolved. The V gene lost 2 bases and the J gene lost 4 bases, with 9 bases spanning the gap. Germline V gene lookup returns CDR1 SNHLY and CDR2 FYNNEI. This CDR3 region has 14 residues. CDR3 sequence reads: CASSESSSGNTIYF. Here the CDR3 DNA reads TGTGCCAGCAGTGAATCTTCATCCGGAAACACCATATATTTT. The whole variable domain, filled in from reference TRBV2 and TRBJ1-3, reads EPEVTQTPSHQVTQMGQEVILRCVPISNHLYFYWYRQILGQKVEFLVSFYNNEISEKSEIFDDQFSVERPDGSNFTLKIRSTKLEDSAMYFCASSESSSGNTIYFGEGSWLTVV.

The chain combines TRBV20-1 with TRBJ1-1; 9 nucleotides align to TRBD1. The V and J ends lost 5 bases and 3 bases, in that order; junction bases with no gene match: 4. The CDR3 sequence is 13 residues long. CDR1 DFQATT and CDR2 SNEGSKA come from the germline V gene (reference sequence). The CDR3 protein is CSAPGQGDTEAFF. The CDR3 coding sequence is TGCAGTGCTCCGGGACAGGGTGACACTGAAGCTTTCTTT.